These T cell receptor beta chains were read from a single sample in a study of cytomegalovirus exposure and HLA in healthy donors. Here immunoSEQ multiplex PCR was the method, and the copy in TCRdb shows in-frame clones only, minus some. The data contain some 140,000 clones, just under 80% of them singletons. The sequenced material came from PBMCs. The receptors derive from a woman aged 18 to 35 in good health and CMV-seronegative. Both conserved end residues are part of each CDR3.

j_call v_call cdr3_aa
TRBJ1-1 TRBV15 CATSREYRGDTEAFF
TRBJ1-2 TRBV30 CAWSVLKQDAVRTGYTF
TRBJ2-5 TRBV5-6 CASSLAGRGWLPETQYF
TRBJ1-1 TRBV6-6 CASSGGLVEAFF
TRBJ1-5 TRBV6-1 CASSEAGVGQAQHF
TRBJ2-2 TRBV30 CAEPGLAVPGELFF
TRBJ2-1 TRBV2 CASSEGTGGWWNEQFF
TRBJ1-5 TRBV6-5 CASSYLVRGSNQPQHF
TRBJ2-7 TRBV30 CAWRQRDEQYF
TRBJ2-5 TRBV5-1 CASRQGTETQYF
TRBJ2-6 TRBV7-6 CASSVGQGPNVLTF
TRBJ1-2 TRBV5-1 CASSLAGGQGFYGYTF
TRBJ1-4 TRBV6-5 CASSQQGSKLFF
TRBJ2-2 TRBV2 CASRALARTPGELFF
TRBJ2-1 TRBV29-1 CSVADYGSPYNEQFF
TRBJ1-4 TRBV29-1 CSVGTDEKLFF
TRBJ2-5 TRBV7-9 CASSPTGLAGGKQRETQYF
TRBJ2-1 TRBV10-3 CAISPGTSKGVEQFF